The clone carrying this TCR beta chain has at least ten counts. Its cognate antigen is unknown. The data stem from a study of human T cells and chemical hapten exposure. Study results and caveats: TCRs at high frequency, those above 1 in 1000, did not change with DPC sensitization. Expanded TCRs created a significantly greater count of big CDR3 similarity clusters than controls did.

TCRdb re-analysed the RACE reads in MiXCR, keeping a single row per CDR3 protein. The table includes a few hundred thousand distinct CDR3 sequences, 5% to 6.5% detected once. Germline V gene sequence: CDR1 SGDLS, CDR2 YYNGEE. The CDR3 runs 16 residues. J was trimmed by 4 bases and V by 0 bases; bases with no gene match: 4. The time point is: pre-sensitization, week 0. The treatment was: therapeutic diphenylcyclopropenone sensitization with weekly scalp DPC. The source of this sequence is a woman under 30 with alopecia areata. Some clones in this sample may be carry-over from other donors' samples. The input for sequencing was whole blood, taken in connection with sensitization to the hapten diphenylcyclopropenone (DPC). The V and J genes are TRBV9 and TRBJ2-3; 11 nucleotides match TRBD2. DNA for the CDR3: TGTGCCAGCAGCGTAGTAGCGGGGGGGCCTTCAGATACGCAGTATTTT. Translated, it gives CASSVVAGGPSDTQYF. The full variable domain, rest sourced from reference TRBV9 and TRBJ2-3, is DSGVTQTPKHLITATGQRVTLRCSPRSGDLSVYWYQQSLDQGLQFLIQYYNGEERAKGNILERFSAQQFPDLHSELNLSSLELGDSALYFCASSVVAGGPSDTQYFGPGTRLTVL.